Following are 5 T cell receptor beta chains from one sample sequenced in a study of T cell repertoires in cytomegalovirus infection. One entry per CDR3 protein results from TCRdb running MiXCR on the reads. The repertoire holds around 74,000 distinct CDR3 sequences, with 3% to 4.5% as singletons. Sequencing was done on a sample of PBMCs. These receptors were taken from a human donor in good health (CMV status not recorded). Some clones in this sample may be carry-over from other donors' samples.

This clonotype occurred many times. The CDR3 reads CASSLDIVAVGGYTF. In DNA form, the CDR3 reads TGTGCCAGCAGCTTAGATATCGTGGCTGTAGGTGGCTACACCTTC. The chain has TRBV11-2 and TRBJ1-2; no reliable D call. Germline V gene sequence: CDR1 SGHAT, CDR2 FQNNGV. V was shortened by 0 bases and J by 7 bases, with 15 bases between the two germline ends. The CDR3 consists of 15 residues.

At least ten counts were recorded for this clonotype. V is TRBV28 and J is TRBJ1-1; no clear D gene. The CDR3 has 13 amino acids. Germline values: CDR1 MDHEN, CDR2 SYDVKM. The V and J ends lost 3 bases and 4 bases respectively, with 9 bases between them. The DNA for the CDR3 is TGTGCCAGCAGTTTGGGGTGGCCCACTGAAGCTTTCTTT. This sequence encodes CASSLGWPTEAFF. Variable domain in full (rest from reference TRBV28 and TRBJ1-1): DVKVTQSSRYLVKRTGEKVFLECVQDMDHENMFWYRQDPGLGLRLIYFSYDVKMKEKGDIPEGYSVSREKKERFSLILESASTNQTSMYLCASSLGWPTEAFFGQGTRLTVV.

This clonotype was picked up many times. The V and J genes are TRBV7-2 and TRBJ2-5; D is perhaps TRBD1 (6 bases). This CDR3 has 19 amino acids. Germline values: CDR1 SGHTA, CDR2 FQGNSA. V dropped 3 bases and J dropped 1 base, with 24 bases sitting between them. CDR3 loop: CASSFRPPVHRALQETQYF. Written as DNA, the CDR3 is TGTGCCAGCAGCTTTCGCCCCCCGGTTCACAGGGCACTCCAAGAGACCCAGTACTTC. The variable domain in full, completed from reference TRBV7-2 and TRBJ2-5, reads GAGVSQSPSNKVTEKGKDVELRCDPISGHTALYWYRQSLGQGLEFLIYFQGNSAPDKSGLPSDRFSAERTGGSVSTLTIQRTQQEDSAVYLCASSFRPPVHRALQETQYFGPGTRLLVL.

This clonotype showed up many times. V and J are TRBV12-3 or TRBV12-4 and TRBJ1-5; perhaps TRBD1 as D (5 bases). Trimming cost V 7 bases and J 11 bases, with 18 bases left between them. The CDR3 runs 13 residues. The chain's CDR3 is CASTRDFQQAQHF. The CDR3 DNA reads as TGTGCCAGCACCCGGGACTTCCAGCAGGCCCAGCATTTT.

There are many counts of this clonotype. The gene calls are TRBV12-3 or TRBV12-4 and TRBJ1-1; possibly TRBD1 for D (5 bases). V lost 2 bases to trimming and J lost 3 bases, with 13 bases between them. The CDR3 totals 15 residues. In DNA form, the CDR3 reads TGTGCCAGCAGTTTATTCGGGGGAGGAGACACTGAAGCTTTCTTT. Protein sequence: CASSLFGGGDTEAFF.